The present T cell receptor beta chain was sequenced within a study of tumor-infiltrating lymphocytes in primary liver carcinoma. Study-wide context: Patients, male and female, were 30 to 69 years old. Staging placed the tumors at T1-T3 N0M0, and they measured about 4.2 to 10 cm across.

CDR1 and CDR2 from the germline V gene are MGHRA and YSYEKL. The CDR3 is 13 residues long. A constant-region primer primed TCR beta cDNA synthesis from roughly 520 ng of total RNA. ARM-PCR was slightly modified, and three nested multiplex PCR rounds with it gave rise to the TCR beta libraries. Investigators reported that the first two PCR rounds, at about 9 cycles each, used TRBV1-TRBV30 forward primers with a C-beta reverse primer. Using its own MiXCR run on the multiplex PCR reads, TCRdb lists one record per CDR3 protein. The sample has about 320,000 distinct CDR3 sequences, roughly three fifths seen once. Regarding the study as a whole: Relative to tumor region pairs, the tumor-adjacent and tumor-blood pairs showed overlap that was lower. Tumors carried a top-250-clone fraction significantly exceeding that of blood (p = 0.039).

This clonotype was detected many times. What it binds is unknown. One junction end disagrees with the germline gene, perhaps due to a read error. Germline DNA was also extracted, while the blood RNA originated from unsorted whole blood. This clonotype originated in a woman in her twenties or thirties with primary liver carcinoma and hepatitis B virus infection. V gene TRBV4-1 combines with J gene TRBJ2-1; weak D call: TRBD2 (5 bases). Sequenced sample: peripheral blood. CDR3 sequence (DNA): TGTGCCAGCAGCCAAGGACCAGCGGATGAGCAGTTCTTC. Protein: CASSQGPADEQFF.